The present T cell receptor beta chain was sequenced within a study of CD4 T cells in relation to SARS-CoV-2 and coronaviruses. Study as a whole: PBMCs were cultured with antigen for roughly 11 days before TCR beta sequencing.

Germline V gene lookup returns CDR1 SQVTM and CDR2 ANQGSEA. The V segment lost 6 bases and the J segment 4 bases; nucleotides outside the gene matches: 4. The length of the CDR3 is 14 residues. The unexposed donors gave CD4+ T cells in about 2010-2019, prior to COVID-19. CD4+ T cells were isolated from the cells after about ten days of culture. As cell numbers allowed, unexposed-donor CD4+ T cells faced SARS-CoV-2 S/N and four cold-coronavirus spikes. PBMCs were plated at some 2 million per well in IL-2-containing medium. Note on this clone: Its specificity is unknown.

Here immunoSEQ multiplex PCR was the method, and the copy in TCRdb shows in-frame clones only, minus some. The sample holds around 32,000 clones, around 80% seen once. This sequence originates from a human donor in good health. The V call is TRBV29-1, the J call TRBJ2-3, with 13 bases aligning to TRBD2. Sample: CD4+ T cells from PBMCs, cultured in vitro. The CDR3 loop reads CSVAGTSGADTQYF. DNA of the CDR3: TGCAGCGTCGCCGGGACTAGCGGGGCAGATACGCAGTATTTT.